This paragraph covers one T cell receptor (beta chain) sequence. The ends were cut back, 5 bases at V and 0 bases at J, with 11 bases in the middle. Germline-derived CDR1 and CDR2 are LGHDT and YNNKEL (reference sequence). The CDR3 is 14 amino acids. The data derive from a study of blood T cell repertoires in COVID-19. Study information: Nucleic acid was either cDNA or gDNA, and it came from T cells, B-cell-depleted T cells, or PBMCs.

Profiling relied on immunoSEQ multiplex PCR, and the TCRdb table lists in-frame clones only, not all of them. Of some 100,000 clones in the sample, 90% are singletons; the top ten hold roughly 1.5%. Sequenced: peripheral blood. The receptor comes from a human donor with active COVID-19. The donor label of this sample is uncertain. The V and J genes are TRBV3-1 (or the pseudogene TRBV3-2) and TRBJ2-7, with D possibly TRBD1 on 6 matching bases. The CDR3 DNA follows: TGTGCCAGCAGCTCGGACAGTCGCTCCTACGAGCAGTACTTC. Amino acid sequence: CASSSDSRSYEQYF.